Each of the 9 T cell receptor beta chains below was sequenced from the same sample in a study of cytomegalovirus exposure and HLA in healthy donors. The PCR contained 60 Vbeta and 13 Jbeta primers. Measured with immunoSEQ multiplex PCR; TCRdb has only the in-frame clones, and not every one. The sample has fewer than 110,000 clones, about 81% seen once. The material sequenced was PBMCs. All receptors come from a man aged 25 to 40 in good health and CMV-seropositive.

The CDR3 is CASSSKNSNQPQHF. The CDR3 DNA reads as TGTGCCAGCAGCTCTAAGAATAGCAATCAGCCCCAGCATTTT. The chain combines TRBV11-2 with TRBJ1-5; D is undetermined. V was shortened by 4 bases and J by 0 bases, with 7 bases between the two germline ends. The CDR3 contains 14 residues. In germline, CDR1 is SGHAT, CDR2 FQNNGV.

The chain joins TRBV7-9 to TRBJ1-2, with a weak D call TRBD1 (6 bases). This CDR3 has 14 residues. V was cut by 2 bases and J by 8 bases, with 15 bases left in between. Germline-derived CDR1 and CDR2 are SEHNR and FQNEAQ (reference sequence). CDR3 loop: CASSLTGLSGGYTF. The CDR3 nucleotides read TGTGCCAGCAGCTTAACAGGGTTATCAGGGGGCTACACCTTC.

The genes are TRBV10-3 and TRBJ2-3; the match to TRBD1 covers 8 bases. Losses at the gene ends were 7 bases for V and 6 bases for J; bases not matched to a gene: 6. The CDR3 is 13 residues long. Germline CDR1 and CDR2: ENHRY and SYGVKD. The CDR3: CAITGGAEDTQYF. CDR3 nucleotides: TGTGCCATCACAGGGGGCGCAGAGGATACGCAGTATTTT.

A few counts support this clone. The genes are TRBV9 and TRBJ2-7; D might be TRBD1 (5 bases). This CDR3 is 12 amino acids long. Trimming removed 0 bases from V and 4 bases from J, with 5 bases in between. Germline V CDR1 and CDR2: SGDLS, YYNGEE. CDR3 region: CASSVGQYEQYF. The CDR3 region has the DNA TGTGCCAGCAGCGTAGGACAGTACGAGCAGTACTTC.

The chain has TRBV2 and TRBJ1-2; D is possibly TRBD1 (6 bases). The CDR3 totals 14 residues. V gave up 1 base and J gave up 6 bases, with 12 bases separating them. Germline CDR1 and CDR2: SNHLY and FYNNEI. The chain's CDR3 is CASSEEGRGNGYTF. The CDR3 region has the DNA TGTGCCAGCAGTGAAGAGGGCAGGGGAAATGGCTACACCTTC.

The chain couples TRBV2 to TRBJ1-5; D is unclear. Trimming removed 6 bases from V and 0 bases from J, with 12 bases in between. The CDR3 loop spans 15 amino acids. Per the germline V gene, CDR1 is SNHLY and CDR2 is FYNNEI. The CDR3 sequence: CASRTQSYSNQPQHF. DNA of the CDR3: TGTGCCAGCAGGACACAGAGTTATAGCAATCAGCCCCAGCATTTT.

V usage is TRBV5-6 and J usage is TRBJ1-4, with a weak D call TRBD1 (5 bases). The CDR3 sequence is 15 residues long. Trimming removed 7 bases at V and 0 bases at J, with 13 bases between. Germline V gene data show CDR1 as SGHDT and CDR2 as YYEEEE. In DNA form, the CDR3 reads TGTGCCAGCGTTATTTCGGGGGCAACTAATGAAAAACTGTTTTTT. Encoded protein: CASVISGATNEKLFF. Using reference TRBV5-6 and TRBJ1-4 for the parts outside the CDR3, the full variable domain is DAGVTQSPTHLIKTRGQQVTLRCSPKSGHDTVSWYQQALGQGPQFIFQYYEEEERQRGNFPDRFSGHQFPNYSSELNVNALLLGDSALYLCASVISGATNEKLFFGSGTQLSVL.

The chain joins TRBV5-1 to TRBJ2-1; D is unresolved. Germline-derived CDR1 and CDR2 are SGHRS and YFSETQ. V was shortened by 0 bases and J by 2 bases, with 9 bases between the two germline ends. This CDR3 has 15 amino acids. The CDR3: CASSLGRPTYNEQFF. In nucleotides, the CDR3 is TGCGCCAGCAGCTTGGGGCGGCCGACCTACAATGAGCAGTTCTTC.

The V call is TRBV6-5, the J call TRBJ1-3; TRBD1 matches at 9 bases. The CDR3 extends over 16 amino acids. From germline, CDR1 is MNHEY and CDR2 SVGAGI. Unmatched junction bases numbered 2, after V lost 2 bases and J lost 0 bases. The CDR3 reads CASSYAGQGSGNTIYF. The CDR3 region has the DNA TGTGCCAGCAGTTACGCGGGACAGGGCTCTGGAAACACCATATATTTT.